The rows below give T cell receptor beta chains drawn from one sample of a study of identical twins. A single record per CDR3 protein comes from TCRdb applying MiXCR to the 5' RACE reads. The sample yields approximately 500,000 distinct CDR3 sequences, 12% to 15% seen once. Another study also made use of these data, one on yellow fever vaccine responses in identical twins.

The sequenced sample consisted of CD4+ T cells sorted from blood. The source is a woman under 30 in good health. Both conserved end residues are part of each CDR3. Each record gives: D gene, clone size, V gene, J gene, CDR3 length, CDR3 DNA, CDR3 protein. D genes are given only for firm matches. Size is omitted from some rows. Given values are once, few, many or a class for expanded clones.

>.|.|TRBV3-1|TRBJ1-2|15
TGTGCCAGCAGCCAAGCTTCGGGGATTAACTATGGCTACACCTTC
CASSQASGINYGYTF
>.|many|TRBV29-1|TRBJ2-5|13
TGCAGCGTTGTATCGGCGCGGCGAGAGACCCAGTACTTC
CSVVSARRETQYF
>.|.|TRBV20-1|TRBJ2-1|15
TGCAGTGCTAGAGACGGGGACGGGAATTACAATGAGCAGTTCTTC
CSARDGDGNYNEQFF
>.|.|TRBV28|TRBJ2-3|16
TGTGCCAGCAGAGACTCAAAGGGGCCCGCGGTCGATACGCAGTATTTT
CASRDSKGPAVDTQYF
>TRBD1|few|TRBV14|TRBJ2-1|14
TGTGCCAGCAGCCATTTGGACAGGCCCCATGAGCAGTTCTTC
CASSHLDRPHEQFF
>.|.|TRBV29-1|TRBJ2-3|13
TGCAGCGCCGGACAGCGGAGCACAGATACGCAGTATTTT
CSAGQRSTDTQYF
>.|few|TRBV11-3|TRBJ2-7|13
TGTGCCAGCAGTCCCTCTAGGTATCACGAGCAGTACTTC
CASSPSRYHEQYF
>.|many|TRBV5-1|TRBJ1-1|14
TGCGCCAGCAGCTTGGGACAGATGAACACTGAAGCTTTCTTT
CASSLGQMNTEAFF
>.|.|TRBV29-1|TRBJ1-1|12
TGCAGCGTTGAAGACAGGGACCTGAAAGCTTTCTTT
CSVEDRDLKAFF
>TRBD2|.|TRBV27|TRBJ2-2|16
TGTGCCAGCAGTCACATGACTAGCGGGGGAACCGGGGAGCTGTTTTTT
CASSHMTSGGTGELFF
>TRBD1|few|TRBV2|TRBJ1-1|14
TGTGCCAGCAGTTTTCCAGGGGGCGGCATTGAAGCTTTCTTT
CASSFPGGGIEAFF
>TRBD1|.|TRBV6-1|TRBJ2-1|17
TGTGCCAGCAGTCATCTAACCGGGACAGGGCTTTACAATGAGCAGTTCTTC
CASSHLTGTGLYNEQFF
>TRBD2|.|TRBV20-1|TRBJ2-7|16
TGCAGTGCTAGAGACCGTCGAACTAGCGGAAACTACGAGCAGTACTTC
CSARDRRTSGNYEQYF
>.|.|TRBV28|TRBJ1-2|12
TGTGCCAGCAGTGAAGGTGGCAGGGGCTACACCTTC
CASSEGGRGYTF
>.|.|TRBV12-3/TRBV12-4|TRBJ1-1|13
TGTGCCAGCAGTCCCCTTCCGGGATCCGGAGCTTTCTTT
CASSPLPGSGAFF
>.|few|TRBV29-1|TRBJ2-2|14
TGCAGCGGCGGGTCTTTCGCGAACACCGGGGAGCTGTTTTTT
CSGGSFANTGELFF
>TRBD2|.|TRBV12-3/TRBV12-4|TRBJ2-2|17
TGTGCCATCAGCCCCGCCCTACTAGCGGGGAACACCTGGGAGCTGTTTTTT
CAISPALLAGNTWELFF
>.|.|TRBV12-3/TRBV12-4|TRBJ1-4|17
TGTGCCAGCAGTCCCACTTCGGCCCTTGCAACTAATGAAAAACTGTTTTTT
CASSPTSALATNEKLFF
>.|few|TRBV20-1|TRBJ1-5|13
TGCAGTGCTTTTTTGGGTAGCAATCAGCCCCAGCATTTT
CSAFLGSNQPQHF
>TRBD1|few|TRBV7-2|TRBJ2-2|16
TGTGCCAGCAGGGGACCGGACAGGGCGAACACCGGGGAGCTGTTTTTT
CASRGPDRANTGELFF
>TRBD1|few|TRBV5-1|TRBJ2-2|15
TGCGCCAGCAGCCCGAACAGGGGCGACACCGGGGAGCTGTTTTTT
CASSPNRGDTGELFF
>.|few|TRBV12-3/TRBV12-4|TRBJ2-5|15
TGTGCCAGCAGTTCCCCCGCACAGGTCGCAGAGATCCAGTACTTC
CASSSPAQVAEIQYF
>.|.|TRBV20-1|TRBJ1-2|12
TGCAGTGCTAAGGGAGAGGTTACTGGCTACACCTTC
CSAKGEVTGYTF
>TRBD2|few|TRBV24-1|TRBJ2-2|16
TGTGCCACCAGTGACCCGACTAGCGAGAGACTCGGGGAGCTGTTTTTT
CATSDPTSERLGELFF
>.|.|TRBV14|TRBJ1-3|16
TGTGCCAGCAGCCAAGAACGGGGTACCAAAGGAAACACCATATATTTT
CASSQERGTKGNTIYF
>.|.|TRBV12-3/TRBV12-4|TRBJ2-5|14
TGTGCCAGCACCCCGACAGGGAGGGGAGAGACCCAGTACTTC
CASTPTGRGETQYF
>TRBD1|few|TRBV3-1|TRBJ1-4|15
TGTGCCAGCAGCCTCCAACAGGGGGCGCGTGAAAAACTGTTTTTT
CASSLQQGAREKLFF
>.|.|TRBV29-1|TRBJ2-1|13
TGCAGCGGATGGACAGCGTTTAACAATGAGCAGTTCTTC
CSGWTAFNNEQFF
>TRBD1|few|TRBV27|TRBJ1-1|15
TGTGCCAGCAGTCCCCTGGGACAGGGGTATTTAAGGGCTTTCTTT
CASSPLGQGYLRAFF
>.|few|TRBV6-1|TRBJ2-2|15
TGTGCCAGCAGCCCACCAGGGGCAAGGACCGGGGAGCTGTTTTTT
CASSPPGARTGELFF
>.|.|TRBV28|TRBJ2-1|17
TGTGCCAGCAGTTTACGACCCATAGCCGTAGCCAACAATGAGCAGTTCTTC
CASSLRPIAVANNEQFF
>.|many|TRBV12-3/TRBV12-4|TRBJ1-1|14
TGTGCCAGCACCCCCCAGGGGTGGCTCCCTGAAGCTTTCTTT
CASTPQGWLPEAFF
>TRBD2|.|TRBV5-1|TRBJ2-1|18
TGCGCCAGCAGCTCACTTTACCTGCCGACTAGCGGGAGGATAGAGCAGTTCTTC
CASSSLYLPTSGRIEQFF
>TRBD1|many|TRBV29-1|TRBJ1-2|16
TGCAGCGTTGGGGGGGTCGACAGGGAAGCTAACTATGGCTACACCTTC
CSVGGVDREANYGYTF
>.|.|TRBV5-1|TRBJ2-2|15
TGCGCCAGCAGCTTGGCGCACCAGAGAACCGGGGAGCTGTTTTTT
CASSLAHQRTGELFF
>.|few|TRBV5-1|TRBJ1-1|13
TGCGCCAGCAGCTATCACATGAACACTGAAGCTTTCTTT
CASSYHMNTEAFF
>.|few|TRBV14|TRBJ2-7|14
TGTGCCAGCAGCCAAGGGGCCAGATCCTACGAGCAGTACTTC
CASSQGARSYEQYF
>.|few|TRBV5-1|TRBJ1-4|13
TGCGCCAGCAGCAGGGACGATAATGAAAAACTGTTTTTT
CASSRDDNEKLFF
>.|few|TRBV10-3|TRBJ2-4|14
TGTGCCATCAAGGCCGGGGAGGCCAAAAACATTCAGTACTTC
CAIKAGEAKNIQYF
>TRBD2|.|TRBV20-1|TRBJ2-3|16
TGCAGTGCCGGGACTAGCGGGAGGGCCCGGGCAGATACGCAGTATTTT
CSAGTSGRARADTQYF
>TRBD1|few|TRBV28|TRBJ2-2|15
TGTGCCAGCAGTTTTCTAGACAGGGACACCGGGGAGCTGTTTTTT
CASSFLDRDTGELFF
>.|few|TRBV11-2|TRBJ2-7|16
TGTGCCAGCAGCTTAGGGCCCCTGGGAAGCTCCTACGAGCAGTACTTC
CASSLGPLGSSYEQYF
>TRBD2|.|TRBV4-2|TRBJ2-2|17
TGTGCCAGCAGCCAACTCGGGACTAGCGGGGTCACCGGGGAGCTGTTTTTT
CASSQLGTSGVTGELFF
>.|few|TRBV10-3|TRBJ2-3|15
TGTGCCATCAGAAAAAGTCAAACTAGCACAGATACGCAGTATTTT
CAIRKSQTSTDTQYF
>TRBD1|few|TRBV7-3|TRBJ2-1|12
TGTGCCAGCAGCCCCGACAGGGGACGAAAGTTCTTC
CASSPDRGRKFF
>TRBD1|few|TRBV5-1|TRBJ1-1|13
TGCGCCAGCAGCAACGCAGGGGGCACTGAAGCTTTCTTT
CASSNAGGTEAFF